The 19 T cell receptor beta chains listed next were all sequenced from one sample in a study of blood T cells in healthy people across ages. Alongside a J-beta primer mix, a sample-barcoded 5' primer served in a second PCR lasting about 7 to 11 cycles. TCRdb itself ran the 5' RACE reads through MiXCR, one entry per CDR3 protein. Among more than 650,000 distinct CDR3 sequences listed, about a fifth were seen once. Input material: blood. The receptors here all came from a man aged 70 or older in good health.

This clonotype was counted many times. The chain carries TRBV20-1 and TRBJ2-1; D is uncertain. The CDR3 loop spans 12 amino acids. Per the germline V gene, CDR1 is DFQATT and CDR2 is SNEGSKA (reference sequence). Trimming took off 3 bases at V and 6 bases at J, with 9 bases between the two ends. The CDR3 spells CSARVYFNEQFF. In DNA, the CDR3 is TGCAGTGCTAGGGTCTACTTCAATGAGCAGTTCTTC.

The chain links TRBV27 to TRBJ1-2, with D perhaps TRBD1 (5 bases). Germline-derived CDR1 and CDR2 are MNHEY and SMNVEV (reference sequence). CDR3 length: 17 amino acids. V shed 3 bases and J shed 4 bases, with 21 bases lying between them. CDR3 amino acids: CASSFFDPGQAAYGYTF. The CDR3 DNA is TGTGCCAGCAGTTTCTTCGACCCAGGACAAGCGGCCTATGGCTACACCTTC.

V usage is TRBV7-2 and J usage is TRBJ2-1; 8 bases map to TRBD2. The CDR3 runs to 15 residues. CDR1 is SGHTA and CDR2 is FQGNSA in the germline V gene. V was clipped by 4 bases and J by 5 bases; unmatched bases: 7. CDR3 amino acids: CASSSAGGPHNEQFF. The CDR3 region has the DNA TGTGCCAGCAGCTCTGCGGGGGGACCACACAATGAGCAGTTCTTC.

The V gene is TRBV12-3 or TRBV12-4, the J gene TRBJ1-1, with D unclear. The CDR3 consists of 12 residues. V was clipped by 9 bases and J by 9 bases, with 17 bases between them. CDR3: CASSTGEIKAFF. The CDR3 coding sequence is TGTGCCAGTTCGACCGGAGAGATTAAAGCTTTCTTT.

This clonotype was detected only a few times. The chain recombines TRBV6-5 with TRBJ1-1; 9 bases map to TRBD1. The V segment lost 3 bases and the J segment 7 bases; nucleotides outside the gene matches: 6. The CDR3 runs 14 residues. The germline V gene encodes CDR1 MNHEY and CDR2 SVGAGI. CDR3 loop: CASSYLGQGVEAFF. The CDR3 nucleotides are TGTGCCAGCAGTTATTTGGGACAGGGAGTTGAAGCTTTCTTT.

V gene TRBV12-3 or TRBV12-4 combines with J gene TRBJ2-2; D is unresolved. V was cut by 4 bases and J by 7 bases, with 10 bases left in between. The CDR3 loop spans 13 amino acids. CDR3: CASSSDLDGELFF. DNA of the CDR3: TGTGCCAGCAGTTCCGACCTAGACGGGGAGCTGTTTTTT.

In its sample, this clonotype was seen a few times. The J gene is TRBJ1-2, the V gene TRBV12-3 or TRBV12-4; D not certain. V was clipped by 3 bases and J by 4 bases, with 12 bases between them. This CDR3 has 14 amino acids. The CDR3 protein is CASSFGRVSYGYTF. The CDR3 bases are TGTGCCAGCAGTTTCGGGAGAGTAAGCTATGGCTACACCTTC.

The sample holds a few counts of this clonotype. This sequence joins TRBV6-1 and TRBJ1-1; D gene uncertain. Looked up from germline, CDR1 is MNHNS and CDR2 is SASEGT. This CDR3 spans 12 amino acids. Trimming left V 7 bases short and J 1 base short, with 7 bases between. CDR3 loop: CASKAGNTEAFF. As DNA, the CDR3 is TGTGCCAGCAAGGCGGGGAACACTGAAGCTTTCTTT.

Many counts were recorded for this clonotype. J is TRBJ1-1 and V is TRBV11-2; possible D gene TRBD1, 5 bases. This CDR3 is 14 amino acids long. CDR1 is SGHAT, CDR2 FQNNGV, per germline. Trimming shortened V by 5 bases and J by 6 bases, and 16 bases separated the two germline ends. CDR3 protein: CASSLVGGSAEAFF. The CDR3 coding sequence is TGTGCCAGCAGCCTCGTCGGGGGATCGGCTGAAGCTTTCTTT.

Regarding this clonotype: Without the conserved terminal phenylalanine or tryptophan, this CDR3 likely stems from a read error. V usage is TRBV24-1 and J usage is TRBJ2-1; no definite D call. There are 16 residues in the CDR3. Trimming took 7 bases from V and 0 from J, leaving 15 bases between them. Germline CDR1 KGHDR, CDR2 SFDVKD. The CDR3 spells CATSRFGTDSYNEQFS. As DNA, the CDR3 is TGTGCCACCAGCCGTTTCGGTACAGACTCCTACAATGAGCAGTTCTCC.

V and J are TRBV5-1 and TRBJ2-1; 9 nucleotides line up with TRBD2. CDR1 is SGHRS, CDR2 YFSETQ, per germline. Trimming removed 0 bases from V and 8 bases from J; junction bases left unmatched: 9. The CDR3 length is 16 residues. CDR3 nucleotides: TGCGCCAGCAGCTTGGTCGTTAGCGGGAGATCCGATGAGCAGTTCTTC. Protein product: CASSLVVSGRSDEQFF. Complete variable domain (other parts from reference TRBV5-1 and TRBJ2-1): KAGVTQTPRYLIKTRGQQVTLSCSPISGHRSVSWYQQTPGQGLQFLFEYFSETQRNKGNFPGRFSGRQFSNSRSEMNVSTLELGDSALYLCASSLVVSGRSDEQFFGPGTRLTVL.

This rearrangement joins TRBV24-1 to TRBJ2-1; D is unresolved. The CDR3 length is 14 residues. The V gene lost 9 bases and the J gene lost 0 bases, with 11 bases spanning the gap. Germline CDR1 KGHDR, CDR2 SFDVKD. Here the CDR3 DNA reads TGTGCCACCGGGAATCCGAGCTCCTACAATGAGCAGTTCTTC. Protein: CATGNPSSYNEQFF.

A word on this clonotype: Since a much larger clone is just one base distant, this may be a read error. The chain employs TRBV27 and TRBJ2-5; 13 nucleotides match TRBD2. Germline V lookup: CDR1 MNHEY, CDR2 SMNVEV (reference sequence). The CDR3 length is 17 residues. CDR3 sequence: CASSSLQLAGGPQAHYF. The CDR3 DNA reads as TGTGCCAGCAGCTCCCTCCAACTAGCGGGGGGGCCTCAGGCCCACTACTTC.

There are a few counts of this clonotype. The chain is built from TRBV15 and TRBJ2-3; 7 nucleotides align to TRBD2. The V gene's germline CDR1 is LNHNV and CDR2 YYDKDF (reference sequence). CDR3 length: 15 amino acids. Losses at the gene ends were 7 bases for V and 0 bases for J; bases not matched to a gene: 7. CDR3 coding DNA: TGTGCCACCATTAGCGGGTTAAGGAGCACAGATACGCAGTATTTT. Protein: CATISGLRSTDTQYF.

CDR3 DNA: TGCAGTGCTCTCAAACCAGGGGAAGAGGCCCAGTACTTC. This sequence encodes CSALKPGEEAQYF. This chain joins TRBV20-1 and TRBJ2-7, with TRBD1 as a possible D gene (6 bases). Trimming shortened V by 5 bases and J by 10 bases, and 21 bases separated the two germline ends. This CDR3 region has 13 residues. The germline V gene has CDR1 DFQATT and CDR2 SNEGSKA (reference sequence).

This clonotype was detected many times. The rearrangement joins TRBV24-1 to TRBJ2-3, with D unresolved. V dropped 2 bases and J dropped 2 bases, with 13 bases sitting between them. The germline V gene has CDR1 KGHDR and CDR2 SFDVKD. This CDR3 spans 16 amino acids. CDR3 residues: CATSDSLPPLTDTQYF. The CDR3 DNA follows: TGTGCCACCAGTGATTCCCTTCCACCACTCACAGATACGCAGTATTTT.

About this clonotype itself: One end of the junction does not line up with germline, which may come from a read error. The rearrangement links TRBV12-3 or TRBV12-4 to TRBJ1-4, with 7 nucleotides matching TRBD1. This CDR3 has 13 residues. In DNA, the CDR3 is TGTGCCAGCACCGGGACAGAAAATGAAAAACCGTTTTTT. Its translation is CASTGTENEKPFF.

J is TRBJ1-2 and V is TRBV20-1; possibly TRBD1 for D (6 bases). The CDR3 length is 12 residues. Germline V lookup: CDR1 DFQATT, CDR2 SNEGSKA (reference sequence). Trimming left V 5 bases short and J 4 bases short, with 11 bases between. CDR3 nucleotides: TGCAGTGCTCCGGACAGAATCTATGGCTACACCTTC. This translates into CSAPDRIYGYTF.

The rearrangement links TRBV11-1 to TRBJ2-1; D is perhaps TRBD1 (6 bases). Germline assignment: CDR1 SGHAT and CDR2 FQDESV (reference sequence). The CDR3 runs 11 residues. The V end was cut by 3 bases, the J end by 10 bases, with 7 bases between. The CDR3 spells CASSFGTEQFF. As DNA, the CDR3 is TGTGCCAGCAGCTTTGGGACAGAGCAGTTCTTC. Using reference TRBV11-1 and TRBJ2-1 for the parts outside the CDR3, the full variable domain is EAEVAQSPRYKITEKSQAVAFWCDPISGHATLYWYRQILGQGPELLVQFQDESVVDDSQLPKDRFSAERLKGVDSTLKIQPAELGDSAMYLCASSFGTEQFFGPGTRLTVL.